This T cell receptor (beta chain) was captured in a study of blood T cells in healthy people across ages. Overall study results and limits: A strong correlation between TCR beta diversity and naive T cell percentage was seen. Older individuals had lower TCR beta diversity per million T cells (the decline was roughly linear). Fewer expanded clones and more diversity marked long-lived versus aged donors.

Many counts were recorded for this clonotype. Antigen unknown. The use of a sample-barcoded 5' primer and a J-beta primer mix characterized a second PCR of about 7 to 12 cycles. Every sample gave at least 2.5 million paired-end reads containing CDR3. In TCRdb, the 5' RACE reads were re-called with MiXCR into one record per CDR3 protein. The sample lists approximately 690,000 distinct CDR3 sequences; approximately 59% were seen once. With 6 bases clipped from V and 7 bases from J, the junction kept 11 bases outside the gene matches. This CDR3 is 14 amino acids long. Germline V CDR1 and CDR2: MNHEY, SVGEGT.

The sequenced material came from blood. The rearrangement joins TRBV6-2 or TRBV6-3 to TRBJ1-1; 7 positions agree with TRBD1. This sequence originates from a man aged 55 to 70 in good health. The CDR3 DNA is TGTGCCAGCAGGCCGGGACAGACCGCTGTTGAAGCTTTCTTT. This sequence encodes CASRPGQTAVEAFF.